The 9 T cell receptor beta chains below were found in one sample sequenced in a study of blood T cell repertoires in COVID-19. The repertoire was sequenced with immunoSEQ multiplex PCR; TCRdb's copy has only in-frame clones and lacks some. In the table there are approximately 260,000 clones, over 80% of which are singletons. The sequenced sample consisted of PBMCs or T cells enriched from blood (not recorded which). These receptors came from a woman between 18 and 29 years old who had recovered from COVID-19.

The V gene is TRBV5-1, the J gene TRBJ1-1; a weak D match, TRBD1 (6 bases). CDR1 is SGHRS and CDR2 is YFSETQ in the germline V gene. Trimming pared 1 base from V and 1 base from J, leaving 11 bases between. CDR3 length: 15 amino acids. The CDR3 loop reads CASSLMGARNTEAFF. CDR3 DNA: TGCGCCAGCAGCTTGATGGGGGCAAGGAACACTGAAGCTTTCTTT.

This clone turned up a few times. The chain employs TRBV4-1 and TRBJ2-2; TRBD1 agrees at 7 bases. The CDR3 has 15 residues. J lost 5 bases, V lost 1 base, and 4 bases had no gene match. Germline V gene lookup returns CDR1 MGHRA and CDR2 YSYEKL. The CDR3 reads CASSQGGGRTGELFF. CDR3 nucleotides: TGCGCCAGCAGCCAAGGAGGGGGCCGTACCGGGGAGCTGTTTTTT.

The chain links TRBV24-1 to TRBJ2-5, with 7 nucleotides matching TRBD1. V trimming: 3 bases; J trimming: 5 bases; junction bases outside the gene matches: 8. This CDR3 has 15 amino acids. The germline CDR1 and CDR2 sequences are KGHDR and SFDVKD. CDR3 DNA: TGTGCCACCAGTGATGCCCAGACAGGGACCGAGACCCAGTACTTC. Its translation: CATSDAQTGTETQYF.

The chain carries TRBV5-4 and TRBJ2-3, with TRBD1 as a possible D gene (5 bases). The V end was cut by 0 bases, the J end by 1 base, with 12 bases between. This CDR3 spans 16 amino acids. CDR1 and CDR2 (germline): SGHNT, YYREEE (reference sequence). CDR3 sequence (DNA): TGTGCCAGCAGCTTGGGGTCGTGGGGCGGCACAGATACGCAGTATTTT. This sequence encodes CASSLGSWGGTDTQYF.

The chain couples TRBV19 to TRBJ2-2; D is uncertain. Germline CDR1 reads LNHDA; CDR2 reads SQIVND (reference sequence). Trimming took off 5 bases at V and 3 bases at J, with 19 bases between the two ends. The CDR3 is made up of 17 amino acids. The CDR3, as DNA: TGTGCCAGTAGTCGACGCCATAGTCGAGACTACACCGGGGAGCTGTTTTTT. Translation: CASSRRHSRDYTGELFF.

The chain employs TRBV6-5 and TRBJ2-1, with D unclear. Trimming took 6 bases from V and 7 from J, leaving 10 bases between them. The CDR3 covers 12 residues. Germline V gives CDR1 MNHEY, CDR2 SVGAGI. CDR3 sequence reads: CASRLQLNEQFF. CDR3 bases: TGTGCCAGCAGGCTACAGCTTAATGAGCAGTTCTTC.

The chain is built from TRBV28 and TRBJ2-3; a weak D match, TRBD2 (6 bases). V lost 11 bases and J 2 bases, leaving 23 bases between the germline ends. Germline values: CDR1 MDHEN, CDR2 SYDVKM. CDR3 length: 16 residues. The CDR3 coding sequence is TGTGCCGTCCGGGACTCCGCTAAAGAATTCACAGATACGCAGTATTTT. Protein sequence: CAVRDSAKEFTDTQYF.

The V call is TRBV5-1, the J call TRBJ1-1; the D gene is possibly TRBD1 (5 bases). V lost 5 bases and J lost 3, with 14 bases in between. Germline-derived CDR1 and CDR2 are SGHRS and YFSETQ. The CDR3 totals 14 residues. The CDR3 DNA is TGCGCCAGCAGGCGGGGCCCGAGGGACACTGAAGCTTTCTTT. Encoded protein: CASRRGPRDTEAFF.

The V and J genes are TRBV27 and TRBJ1-2; 7 nucleotides match TRBD1. V lost 3 bases, J lost 4 bases, and 14 bases stayed unmatched. In germline, CDR1 is MNHEY, CDR2 SMNVEV (reference sequence). There are 17 residues in the CDR3. The CDR3 loop is CASSFSRGVGTAYGYTF. The CDR3 region has the DNA TGTGCCAGCAGTTTCTCTCGTGGCGTCGGGACAGCCTATGGCTACACCTTC.